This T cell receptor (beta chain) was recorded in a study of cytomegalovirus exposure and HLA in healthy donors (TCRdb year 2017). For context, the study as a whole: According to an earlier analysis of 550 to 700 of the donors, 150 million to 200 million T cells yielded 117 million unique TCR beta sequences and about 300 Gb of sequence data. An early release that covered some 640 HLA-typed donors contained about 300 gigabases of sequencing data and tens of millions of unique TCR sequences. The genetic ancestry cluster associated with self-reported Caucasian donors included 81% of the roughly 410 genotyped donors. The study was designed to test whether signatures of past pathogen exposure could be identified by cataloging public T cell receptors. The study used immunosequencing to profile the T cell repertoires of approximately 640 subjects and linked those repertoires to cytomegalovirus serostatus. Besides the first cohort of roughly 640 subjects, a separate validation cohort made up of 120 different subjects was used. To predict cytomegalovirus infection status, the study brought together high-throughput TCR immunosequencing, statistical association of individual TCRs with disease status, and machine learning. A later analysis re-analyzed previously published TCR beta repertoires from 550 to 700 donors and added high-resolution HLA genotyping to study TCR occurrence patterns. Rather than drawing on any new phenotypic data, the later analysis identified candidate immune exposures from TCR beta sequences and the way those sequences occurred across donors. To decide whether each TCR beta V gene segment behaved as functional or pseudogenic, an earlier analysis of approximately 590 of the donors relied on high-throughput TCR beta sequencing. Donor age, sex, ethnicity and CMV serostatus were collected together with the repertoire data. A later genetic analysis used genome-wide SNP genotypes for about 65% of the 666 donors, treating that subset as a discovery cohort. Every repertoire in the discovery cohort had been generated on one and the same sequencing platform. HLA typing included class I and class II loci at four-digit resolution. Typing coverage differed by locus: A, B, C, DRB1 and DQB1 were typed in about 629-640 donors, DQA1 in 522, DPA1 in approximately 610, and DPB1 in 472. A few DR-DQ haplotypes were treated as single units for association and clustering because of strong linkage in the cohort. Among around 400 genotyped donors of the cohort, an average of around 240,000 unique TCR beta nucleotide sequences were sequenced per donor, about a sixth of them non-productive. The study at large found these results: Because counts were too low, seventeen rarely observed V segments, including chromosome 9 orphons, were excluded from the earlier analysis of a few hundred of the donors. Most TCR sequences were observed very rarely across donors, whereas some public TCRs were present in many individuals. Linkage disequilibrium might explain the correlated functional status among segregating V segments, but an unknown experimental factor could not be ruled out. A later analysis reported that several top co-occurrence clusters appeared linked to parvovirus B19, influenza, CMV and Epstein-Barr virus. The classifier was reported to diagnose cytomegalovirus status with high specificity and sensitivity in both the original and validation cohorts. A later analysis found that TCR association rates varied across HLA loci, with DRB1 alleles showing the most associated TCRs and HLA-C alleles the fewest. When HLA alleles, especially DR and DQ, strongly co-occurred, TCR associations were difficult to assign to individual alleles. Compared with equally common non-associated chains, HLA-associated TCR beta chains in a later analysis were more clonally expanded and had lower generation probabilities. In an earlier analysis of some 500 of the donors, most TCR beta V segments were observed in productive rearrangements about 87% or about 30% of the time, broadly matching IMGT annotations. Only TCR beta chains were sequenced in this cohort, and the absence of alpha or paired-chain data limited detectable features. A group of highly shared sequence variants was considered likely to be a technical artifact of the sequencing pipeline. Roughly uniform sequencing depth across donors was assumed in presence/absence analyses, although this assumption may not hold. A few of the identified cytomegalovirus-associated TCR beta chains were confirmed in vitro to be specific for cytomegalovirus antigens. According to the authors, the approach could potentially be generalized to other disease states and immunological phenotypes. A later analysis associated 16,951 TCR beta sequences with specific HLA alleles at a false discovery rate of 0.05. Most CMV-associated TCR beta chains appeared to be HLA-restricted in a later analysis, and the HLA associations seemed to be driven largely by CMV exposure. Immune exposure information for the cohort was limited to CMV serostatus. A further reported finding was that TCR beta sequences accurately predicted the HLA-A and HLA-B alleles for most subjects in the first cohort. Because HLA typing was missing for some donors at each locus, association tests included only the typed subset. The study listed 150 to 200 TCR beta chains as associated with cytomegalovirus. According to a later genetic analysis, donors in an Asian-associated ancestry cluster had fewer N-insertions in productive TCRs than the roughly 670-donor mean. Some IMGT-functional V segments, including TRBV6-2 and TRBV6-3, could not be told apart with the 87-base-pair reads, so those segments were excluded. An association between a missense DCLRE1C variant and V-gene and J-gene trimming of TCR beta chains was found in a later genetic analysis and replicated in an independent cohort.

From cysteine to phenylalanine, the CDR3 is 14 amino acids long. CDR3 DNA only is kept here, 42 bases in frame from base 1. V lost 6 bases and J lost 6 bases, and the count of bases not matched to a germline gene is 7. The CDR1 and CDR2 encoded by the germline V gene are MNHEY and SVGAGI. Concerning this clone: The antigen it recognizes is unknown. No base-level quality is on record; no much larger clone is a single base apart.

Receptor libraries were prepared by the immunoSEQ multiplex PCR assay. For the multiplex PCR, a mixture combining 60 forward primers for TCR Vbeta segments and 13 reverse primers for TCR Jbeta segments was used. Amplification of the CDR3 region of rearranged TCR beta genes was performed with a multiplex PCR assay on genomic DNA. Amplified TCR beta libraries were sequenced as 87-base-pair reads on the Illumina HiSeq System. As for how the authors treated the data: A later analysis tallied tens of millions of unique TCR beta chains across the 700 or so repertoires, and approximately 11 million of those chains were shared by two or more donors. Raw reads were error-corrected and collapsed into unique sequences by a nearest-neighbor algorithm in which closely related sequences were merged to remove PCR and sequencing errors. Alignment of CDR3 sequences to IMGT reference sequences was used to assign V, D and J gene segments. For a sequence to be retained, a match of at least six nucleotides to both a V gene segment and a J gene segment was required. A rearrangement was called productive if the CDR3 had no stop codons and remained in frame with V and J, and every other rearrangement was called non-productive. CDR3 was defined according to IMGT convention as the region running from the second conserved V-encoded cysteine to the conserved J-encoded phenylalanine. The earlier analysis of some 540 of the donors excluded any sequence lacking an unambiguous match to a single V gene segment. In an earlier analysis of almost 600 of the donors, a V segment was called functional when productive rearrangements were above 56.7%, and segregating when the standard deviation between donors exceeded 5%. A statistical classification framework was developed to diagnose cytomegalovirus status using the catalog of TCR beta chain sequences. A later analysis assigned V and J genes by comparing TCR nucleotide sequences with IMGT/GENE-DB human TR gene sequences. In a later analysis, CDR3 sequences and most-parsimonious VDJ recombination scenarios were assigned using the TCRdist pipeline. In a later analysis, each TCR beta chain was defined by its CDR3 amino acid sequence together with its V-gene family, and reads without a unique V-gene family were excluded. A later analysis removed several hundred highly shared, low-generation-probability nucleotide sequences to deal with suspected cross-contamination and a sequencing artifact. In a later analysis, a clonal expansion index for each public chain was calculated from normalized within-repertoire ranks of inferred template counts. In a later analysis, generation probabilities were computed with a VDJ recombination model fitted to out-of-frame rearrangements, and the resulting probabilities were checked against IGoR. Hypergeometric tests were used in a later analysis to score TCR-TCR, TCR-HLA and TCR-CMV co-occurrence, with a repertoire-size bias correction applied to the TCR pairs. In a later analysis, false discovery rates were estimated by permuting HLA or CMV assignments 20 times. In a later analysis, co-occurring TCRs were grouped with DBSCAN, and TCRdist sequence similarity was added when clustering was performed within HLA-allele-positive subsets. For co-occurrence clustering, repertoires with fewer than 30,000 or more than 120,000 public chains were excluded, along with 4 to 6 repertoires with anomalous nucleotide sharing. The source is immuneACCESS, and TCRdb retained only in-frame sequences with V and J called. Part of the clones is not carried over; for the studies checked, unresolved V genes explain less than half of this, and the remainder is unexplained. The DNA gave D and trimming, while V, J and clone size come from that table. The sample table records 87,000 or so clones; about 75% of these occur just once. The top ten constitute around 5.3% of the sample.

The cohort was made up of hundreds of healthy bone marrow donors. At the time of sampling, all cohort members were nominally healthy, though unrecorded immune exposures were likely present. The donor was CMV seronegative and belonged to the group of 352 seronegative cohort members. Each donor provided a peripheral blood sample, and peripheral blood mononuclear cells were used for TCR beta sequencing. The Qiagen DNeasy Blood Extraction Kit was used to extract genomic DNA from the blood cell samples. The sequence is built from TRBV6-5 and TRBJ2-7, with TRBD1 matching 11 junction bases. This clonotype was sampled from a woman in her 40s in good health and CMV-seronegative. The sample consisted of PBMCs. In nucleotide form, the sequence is TGTGCCAGCAGGCCTCCGGGACAGGGGGGCGAGCAGTACTTC. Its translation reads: CASRPPGQGGEQYF.